These 10 T cell receptor beta chains share one sample of origin, sequenced in a study of blood T cell repertoires in COVID-19. Data came from immunoSEQ multiplex PCR; TCRdb stores just in-frame clones and leaves some out. This table holds 230,000 or so clones, roughly 80% found once. The sample consisted of peripheral blood. Receptor source: a human donor in a cohort sampled during active COVID-19.

The chain has TRBV2 and TRBJ2-7, with 8 bases that match TRBD1. Germline CDR1 is SNHLY and CDR2 is FYNNEI. V was pared by 7 bases and J by 3 bases, with 5 bases of the junction left unmatched. CDR3 length equals 13 residues. Written as DNA, the CDR3 is TGTGCCAGCACCAAGGACAGGGACTACGAGCAGTACTTC. Translating gives CASTKDRDYEQYF.

The J gene is TRBJ2-7, the V gene TRBV24-1; weak D call: TRBD1 (6 bases). CDR3 size: 15 residues. Looked up from germline, CDR1 is KGHDR and CDR2 is SFDVKD. Trimming cost V 2 bases and J 1 base, with 11 bases left between them. The CDR3 DNA sequence: TGTGCCACCAGTGATTGGGGCAGGGGATCCTACGAGCAGTACTTC. Translation: CATSDWGRGSYEQYF.

J is TRBJ2-1 and V is TRBV9; D call uncertain. Germline CDR1 reads SGDLS; CDR2 reads YYNGEE. V was shortened by 4 bases and J by 6 bases, with 14 bases between the two germline ends. The CDR3 covers 14 residues. The CDR3 DNA reads as TGTGCCAGCAGCCCAGGAATATTACCCAATGAGCAGTTCTTC. This codes for CASSPGILPNEQFF.

This rearrangement joins TRBV3-1 (or the pseudogene TRBV3-2) to TRBJ1-2; D is perhaps TRBD1 (6 bases). V was trimmed by 4 bases and J by 3 bases, leaving 9 bases between them. Germline values: CDR1 LGHDT, CDR2 YNNKEL (reference sequence). CDR3 length equals 13 residues. CDR3 region: CASSRRGDYGYTF. CDR3 DNA: TGTGCCAGCAGCCGCAGGGGCGACTATGGCTACACCTTC.

The rearrangement joins TRBV20-1 to TRBJ2-7, with 10 bases matching TRBD2. Trimming at V came to 3 bases and at J to 5 bases, leaving 13 bases not matched to a gene. There are 16 residues in the CDR3. The germline V gene encodes CDR1 DFQATT and CDR2 SNEGSKA (reference sequence). The CDR3 DNA is TGCAGTGCTAGTGGGGGGAGAGCGGGAGGGCCAAACGAGCAGTACTTC. Residues: CSASGGRAGGPNEQYF.

This chain joins TRBV15 and TRBJ2-7; 8 nucleotides align to TRBD1. The V segment lost 7 bases and the J segment 7 bases; nucleotides outside the gene matches: 18. Per the germline V gene, CDR1 is LNHNV and CDR2 is YYDKDF (reference sequence). This CDR3 contains 16 residues. As DNA, the CDR3 is TGTGCCACCAACGTAGCAGTTTTCCGACAGGGGTTGGAGCAGTACTTC. Amino acids: CATNVAVFRQGLEQYF.

The count of this clone is one. V is TRBV11-2 and J is TRBJ1-2; 9 bases agree with TRBD1. There are 14 residues in the CDR3. The J segment lost 6 bases and the V segment lost 5 bases, leaving 7 bases of the junction unmatched. Germline-derived CDR1 and CDR2 are SGHAT and FQNNGV. The CDR3, as DNA: TGTGCCAGCAGCAAGCCGGGACAGGGACATGGCTACACCTTC. Its translation: CASSKPGQGHGYTF.

CDR3 DNA sequence: TGTGCCAGCAGCTCCGGCAGGGTCATTAGTTCACCCCTCCACTTT. Its translation is CASSSGRVISSPLHF. The chain uses TRBV7-2 and TRBJ1-6, with D maybe TRBD1 (5 bases). V was cut by 4 bases and J by 9 bases, with 16 bases left in between. The CDR3 has 15 amino acids. Germline CDR1 and CDR2: SGHTA and FQGNSA.

This chain connects TRBV19 to TRBJ2-3; 10 bases line up with TRBD2. V shed 4 bases, J shed 2 bases, and the junction held 6 bases outside the gene matches. Germline V gene lookup returns CDR1 LNHDA and CDR2 SQIVND (reference sequence). The length of the CDR3 is 16 residues. CDR3 amino acids: CASSNRTSGPTDTQYF. The CDR3 DNA follows: TGTGCCAGTAGTAATAGGACTAGCGGCCCCACAGATACGCAGTATTTT.

This clone was seen many times. J is TRBJ2-5 and V is TRBV27; weak D call: TRBD2 (5 bases). The CDR3 runs 14 residues. Per the germline V gene, CDR1 is MNHEY and CDR2 is SMNVEV (reference sequence). V dropped 5 bases and J dropped 0 bases, with 10 bases sitting between them. CDR3 DNA sequence: TGTGCCAGCAGTGAGCGGTCACACCAAGAGACCCAGTACTTC. Residues: CASSERSHQETQYF.